Listed below are T cell receptor beta chains from one sample, sequenced in a study of blood T cell repertoires in COVID-19. The method was immunoSEQ multiplex PCR; TCRdb's version includes in-frame clones alone and lacks a portion of them. The sample shows about 220,000 clones, more than 70% of them seen only once. The sequenced material came from peripheral blood. These receptors came from an elderly woman with acute or convalescent COVID-19. Each CDR3 is given with its conserved first and last residue. The D gene is left open where the match is weak. Size tells how often a clone was seen (once, few, many) or the class of an expanded clone, and some rows leave it out.

-	TRBV29-1	TRBJ2-2	-	TGCAGCGTTGAAAGGGGCAGATCAACCGGGGAGCTGTTTTTT	CSVERGRSTGELFF
TRBD2	TRBV3-1/TRBV3-2	TRBJ2-3	-	TGTGCCAGCAGCCAAGAAAGCGGGGCTAGCACAGATACGCAGTATTTT	CASSQESGASTDTQYF
TRBD1	TRBV6-5	TRBJ1-2	-	TGTGCCAGCAGCCCACAGGGGATTCGGTATGGCTACACCTTC	CASSPQGIRYGYTF
TRBD1	TRBV27	TRBJ1-5	-	TGTGCCAGCTCAACGGGACAGGGGGCCTCGATGGGGATGCAGCCCCAGCATTTT	CASSTGQGASMGMQPQHF
-	TRBV18	TRBJ1-5	few	TGTGCCAGCTCACCCCAGGGGAACGGCAATCAGCCCCAGCATTTT	CASSPQGNGNQPQHF
TRBD1	TRBV19	TRBJ1-2	-	TGTGCCAGTAGTCTAACGCCGGGACAGATCGGTGCCGGTAACTATGGCTACACCTTC	CASSLTPGQIGAGNYGYTF
TRBD1	TRBV5-1	TRBJ2-7	-	TGCGCCAGCAGCTCGATACCGGGACAGGCCTACGAGCAGTACTTC	CASSSIPGQAYEQYF
-	TRBV28	TRBJ2-4	-	TGTGCCAGCAGTTTATGGGCAGGGGCCAAAAACATTCAGTACTTC	CASSLWAGAKNIQYF
TRBD1	TRBV19	TRBJ2-1	-	TGTGCCAGTAAACGGGACAGGGGGCGTCGCGATGAGCAGTTCTTC	CASKRDRGRRDEQFF
-	TRBV9	TRBJ1-5	-	TGTGCCAGCAGCGGAGGGCAAAGCAATCAGCCCCAGCATTTT	CASSGGQSNQPQHF
-	TRBV7-2	TRBJ2-2	few	TGTGCCAGCAGCTCATACACCGGGGAGCTGTTTTTT	CASSSYTGELFF
-	TRBV2	TRBJ1-5	once	TGTGCCAGCAGTGAAGCCTTAGACAGGAGCCACAATCAGCCCCAGCATTTT	CASSEALDRSHNQPQHF
TRBD1	TRBV3-1/TRBV3-2	TRBJ1-2	-	TGTGCCAGCAGCCAAGATAGGGACAGGCCCTATGGCTACACCTTC	CASSQDRDRPYGYTF
TRBD1	TRBV7-8	TRBJ1-2	-	TGTGCCAGCAGCCCAATGGACAGGGGGTCAACGGTCCCCTATGGCTACACCTTC	CASSPMDRGSTVPYGYTF
TRBD1	TRBV7-9	TRBJ2-2	few	TGTGCCAGCAGCCTGAGACAGGGGAGGACCGGGGAGCTGTTTTTT	CASSLRQGRTGELFF
-	TRBV6-5	TRBJ1-2	few	TGTGCCAGCAGTTATTCCGGGAACTATGGCTACACCTTC	CASSYSGNYGYTF
-	TRBV6-5	TRBJ1-5	few	TGTGCCAGCAGTTACTCGGCTGGAGCGCCGCGGCAGCCCCAGCATTTT	CASSYSAGAPRQPQHF
-	TRBV7-2	TRBJ2-2	-	TGTGCCAGCAGCTTAGGTATCGGGGAGCTGTTTTTT	CASSLGIGELFF
-	TRBV7-3	TRBJ1-5	-	TGTGCCAGCAGCTTAAGTGCTAACGGGGGGAATCAGCCCCAGCATTTT	CASSLSANGGNQPQHF
TRBD1	TRBV6-6	TRBJ1-2	-	TGTGCCAGCACAACAGGGGGCGGCGGCTACACCTTC	CASTTGGGGYTF
TRBD1	TRBV7-8	TRBJ2-7	-	TGTGCCAGCAGCCCGGGACAGGGGAATACCTACGAGCAGTACTTC	CASSPGQGNTYEQYF
-	TRBV30	TRBJ1-1	-	TGTGCCTGGAGTGTAAGCGGTGGGGACACTGAAGCTTTCTTT	CAWSVSGGDTEAFF
-	TRBV5-8	TRBJ1-1	few	TGTGCCAGCAGCTTGTCATATTTGGCGAACACTGAAGCTTTCTTT	CASSLSYLANTEAFF
TRBD2	TRBV5-5	TRBJ2-5	-	TGTGCCAGCAGCCCGGGACTAGTGGGGGGAGAGACCCAGTACTTC	CASSPGLVGGETQYF
-	TRBV18	TRBJ2-3	-	TGTGCCAGCTCACCACGAGGAGATACGCAGTATTTT	CASSPRGDTQYF
-	TRBV21-1	TRBJ2-7	-	TGTGCCAGCAGCACCTGGACTCACTACTACGAGCAGTACTTC	CASSTWTHYYEQYF
TRBD2	TRBV11-2	TRBJ2-3	-	TGTGCCAGCAGCGCAGCGGGGGGGCCGTATTTT	CASSAAGGPYF
TRBD1	TRBV18	TRBJ1-2	-	TGTGCCAGCCCACTCTCGGGTGGACAGGGCTATGGCTACACCTTC	CASPLSGGQGYGYTF
TRBD1	TRBV27	TRBJ1-4	-	TGTGCCAGCAGTTTTGACAGGGTGACTAATGAAAAACTGTTTTTT	CASSFDRVTNEKLFF
TRBD1	TRBV24-1	TRBJ2-3	-	TGTGCCACCAGTGACCCCGAGACAGGGGGCACAGATACGCAGTATTTT	CATSDPETGGTDTQYF
TRBD1	TRBV12-5	TRBJ2-5	-	TGTGCTAGTGGTTCGAAACAGGGGCTCCGGGAGACCCAGTACTTC	CASGSKQGLRETQYF
TRBD1	TRBV6-2/TRBV6-3	TRBJ2-3	-	TGTGCCAGCAGTGGGGGACAGGGAAGGACAGATACGCAGTATTTT	CASSGGQGRTDTQYF
TRBD2	TRBV5-5	TRBJ2-1	-	TGTGCCAGCAGCCCCAGCGGGGGGGCCCAGGAAGAGCAGTTCTTC	CASSPSGGAQEEQFF
-	TRBV12-3/TRBV12-4	TRBJ1-2	-	TGTGCCAGCAGTTTACGACAGCACTACACCTTC	CASSLRQHYTF
-	TRBV10-3	TRBJ1-1	once	TGTGCCATCAGTGGGGAGGGGGTGGTCACTGAAGCTTTCTTT	CAISGEGVVTEAFF
TRBD1	TRBV6-2/TRBV6-3	TRBJ2-1	-	TGTGCCAGCAGTTACTCCCCTATCTACAGGGGATACAATGAGCAGTTCTTC	CASSYSPIYRGYNEQFF
TRBD2	TRBV9	TRBJ2-5	-	TGTGCCAGCAGTCATAGAAAGGCTAGCGGGGGGCTGGCGGAAGAGACCCAGTACTTC	CASSHRKASGGLAEETQYF
TRBD1	TRBV2	TRBJ1-2	-	TGTGCCAGCAGCAGAGGACAGGGCGATGGCTACACCTTC	CASSRGQGDGYTF
TRBD2	TRBV4-2	TRBJ2-3	-	TGTGCCAGCAGCCAAGGGTCTAGCGGCGATACGCAGTATTTT	CASSQGSSGDTQYF
-	TRBV25-1	TRBJ2-3	-	TGTGCCAGCAGCGACGGGTTCACAGATACGCAGTATTTT	CASSDGFTDTQYF
TRBD1	TRBV4-2	TRBJ1-3	-	TGTGCCAGCAGCCAAGATCACCAACGGACAGGATTCTCTGGAAACACCATATATTTT	CASSQDHQRTGFSGNTIYF
-	TRBV24-1	TRBJ2-5	-	TGTGCCACCGGACGGACAGTCCCAAGAGAGACCCAGTACTTC	CATGRTVPRETQYF
-	TRBV5-6	TRBJ1-2	-	TGTGCCAGCAGCCCCGGGGGGGAGTATGGCTACACCTTC	CASSPGGEYGYTF
-	TRBV11-2	TRBJ2-5	once	TGTGCCAGCAGCTTAGCGGAGGGCGGCTCAGGGGAGACCCAGTACTTC	CASSLAEGGSGETQYF
-	TRBV5-4	TRBJ1-1	-	TGTGCCAGCAGCTTGGAGCTAGGGACATTCCCTACTGAAGCTTTCTTT	CASSLELGTFPTEAFF
TRBD2	TRBV9	TRBJ2-3	once	TGTGCCAGCAGCGTAGGGACTAGCGGGGGGGCGAATACGCAGTATTTT	CASSVGTSGGANTQYF
-	TRBV7-9	TRBJ2-5	few	TGTGCCAGCAGCTTAACCGGGACTTCGGTGGGGGAGACCCAGTACTTC	CASSLTGTSVGETQYF
TRBD1	TRBV9	TRBJ1-4	-	TGTGCCAGCAGCAGTCCTCGACAGGGTGGGGAAAAACTGTTTTTT	CASSSPRQGGEKLFF